The present entry profiles one T cell receptor (beta chain) with its context. Its antigen is currently not known. Per-nucleotide qualities are absent, and no much larger clonotype sits a single base away. V ends up 3 bases short and J 0 bases short, with an unmatched junction base count of 12. Its CDR3 holds 18 amino acids, cysteine through phenylalanine. The only DNA kept is the CDR3, 54 bases in frame from the first base. The germline V gene specifies SGHRS as CDR1 and YFSETQ as CDR2. The donors were under 40 Caucasian individuals from Russia, aged about 6 to 95 years, who were systemically healthy. Around 10 milliliters of peripheral blood were drawn from each donor into EDTA-treated Vacutainer tubes. Ficoll-Paque density-gradient centrifugation was used to isolate PBMCs, with at least 6.5 million per sample. Trizol reagent was used to extract total RNA from the PBMCs, yielding at least 6 micrograms per sample. For every donor, flow cytometry on a PBMC aliquot measured the percentage of naive CD45RAhigh/CD27high T cells.

This entry comes from a study of blood T cells in healthy people across ages (dated by TCRdb to the mid-2010s). With regard to the full study: Template switching captured roughly one uniquely barcoded TCR beta cDNA molecule per two T cells in model experiments. Using deep sequencing normalized with unique cDNA molecular identifiers, the study measured how TCR beta repertoire diversity changes with age. Four age groups were formed from the donors: young (average approximately 15 years), middle-aged (just under 40), aged (about 62) and long-lived (around 82). Donors of different ages were randomly distributed across sequencing lanes to avoid experimental bias. Two additional independent replicas of 1 million unique cDNA reads from the same blood draw were analyzed for two donors (one aged 18 to 29 and one aged 80 or older).

General study outcomes and caveats: Donor CMV infection status was unknown, potentially confounding age-related changes in expanded clonotypes. A strong correlation was found between observed TCR beta diversity and the percentage of naive T cells measured by flow cytometry. Since profiling was done on bulk unsorted PBMCs, naive and antigen-experienced compartments could not be conclusively compared. As age increased, observed TCR beta diversity per million T cells dropped in a roughly linear way, and a significant reduction was already evident by age about 36. The long-lived group showed more naive CD4+ T cells, fewer expanded clones and increased TCR diversity than the aged group, suggesting age selection. Estimates of total diversity from one million sequenced T cells were regarded as lower bounds and underestimates.

Libraries were made using 5' RACE. The sequencer listed for this sample is Illumina HiSeq 2500. A second PCR of roughly 6 to 12 cycles was performed with a sample-barcoded 5' primer and a J-beta primer mix. A unique molecular identifier was introduced onto each TCR beta cDNA molecule by a template-switch 5' adaptor carrying 12 random nucleotides. Each sample yielded at least 3 million CDR3-containing paired-end reads. All of the RNA was converted into first-strand cDNA using the Mint cDNA synthesis kit, with a TRBC-specific oligonucleotide serving as the primer. All cDNA was treated with uracil-DNA glycosylase and then went through a first 18-cycle PCR with the universal primers M1SS and BC2_uni_R. The paper's data handling went like this. Normalization of each sample was performed by random selection of 1 million high-quality reads, each carrying a distinct molecular identifier. Instead of being binned into consensus sequences, reads that shared molecular identifiers were thrown out. CDR3 identification, clonotype clustering and error correction used MiTCR with a Q25 quality threshold and the strictest error-elimination algorithm. A nonparametric unseen species model using Euler transformation provided a lower-bound estimate of total TCR beta diversity. TCRdb's own reprocessing of the public reads used fastp at Q25 and MiXCR and kept productive beta chains. For every CDR3 protein sequence, its rows merge into one entry that carries the most common genes and DNA. None of the V and J calls come from the authors' own analysis; TCRdb made them. The sample table records 1.5 million to 2 million distinct CDR3 sequences; around half of these occur just once. Less than 2.5% of the sample rests with the top ten.

The chain joins TRBV5-1 to TRBJ2-1, with TRBD2 matching 7 junction bases. The TCR comes from a woman aged 40 to 50 in good health. Sequenced: blood. The nucleotide sequence reads as follows: TGCGCCAGCAGCTCAAGAGGACGCGGGGGACCCTCCTACAATGAGCAGTTCTTC. It is translated as CASSSRGRGGPSYNEQFF.